This T cell receptor beta chain appears in the sequencing data of a study of PD-L1 blockade in urothelial cancer. About the research overall: When blood samples were assessed, the median T cell count was some 140,000.

V was trimmed by 4 bases and J by 1 base, leaving 10 bases between them. The CDR3 runs to 14 residues. Germline V gene lookup returns CDR1 KGHSH and CDR2 LQKENI. All patients handed over anywhere from 1 to 8 samples, pretreatment and on-treatment. TCRdb's copy holds only in-frame clones and misses some; the assay was immunoSEQ multiplex PCR. The sample has just over 50,000 clones; approximately 80% are singletons. This sample comprised PBMCs, obtained around atezolizumab (anti-PD-L1) treatment. The sequence was obtained from a man in his 70s with urothelial cancer. The genes are TRBV18 and TRBJ1-1; D possibly corresponds to TRBD1 (6 bases). The CDR3 DNA sequence: TGTGCCAGCTCACTGGACAGATCGAACACTGAAGCTTTCTTT. It encodes CASSLDRSNTEAFF. The full variable domain, its missing parts supplied by reference TRBV18 and TRBJ1-1, is NAGVMQNPRHLVRRRGQEARLRCSPMKGHSHVYWYRQLPEEGLKFMVYLQKENIIDESGMPKERFSAEFPKEGPSILRIQQVVRGDSAAYFCASSLDRSNTEAFFGQGTRLTVV.